This T cell receptor (beta chain) comes out of a study of shared clonotypes between healthy human individuals. Germline CDR1 MNHEY, CDR2 SMNVEV (reference sequence). The CDR3 extends over 15 amino acids. Trimming took 6 bases from V and 3 from J; bases not matched to a gene: 9. TCRdb keeps only in-frame clones here, not all; method: immunoSEQ multiplex PCR. The table lists 550,000 to 700,000 clones, around 78% of them singletons. The specimen sequenced was memory CD4+ T cells sorted from blood. Subset noted: CD45RA-negative fraction. The TCR originated in a woman younger than 45 in good health. This chain joins TRBV27 and TRBJ2-7; 9 bases align to TRBD2. This CDR3 reads CASSRGSSGNYEQYF. CDR3 DNA sequence: TGTGCCAGCAGCAGGGGATCTAGCGGGAACTACGAGCAGTACTTC.